This T cell receptor beta chain was documented in a study of shared clonotypes between healthy human individuals. CD45RO-negative cells were positively selected for CCR7, leaving out terminally differentiated effector memory CD45RA+ cells. Study results and limitations: The study's rarefaction showed incomplete sorted-subset sequencing despite large depth.

A remark on this clone: What it recognizes is unknown.

Germline V lookup: CDR1 SEHNR, CDR2 FQNEAQ (reference sequence). This CDR3 region has 17 residues. The germline V and J ends were trimmed by 5 bases and 3 bases, with 22 bases remaining between them. Some clones are missing from TCRdb's copy, which holds only in-frame ones; the method was immunoSEQ multiplex PCR. Here the sample spans hundreds of thousands of clones, nearly 97% being singletons. The chain has TRBV7-9 and TRBJ1-2; D possibly corresponds to TRBD1 (5 bases). This clonotype was obtained from a woman in her twenties or thirties in good health. The sample taken for sequencing was naive CD8+ T cells sorted from blood. CDR3 coding DNA: TGTGCCAGCAGCCGCAGCACCCGGGCAGGGTTGGACTATGGCTACACCTTC. Residues: CASSRSTRAGLDYGYTF. The whole variable domain, remainder taken from reference TRBV7-9 and TRBJ1-2, is DTGVSQNPRHKITKRGQNVTFRCDPISEHNRLYWYRQTLGQGPEFLTYFQNEAQLEKSRLLSDRFSAERPKGSFSTLEIQRTEQGDSAMYLCASSRSTRAGLDYGYTFGSGTRLTVV.